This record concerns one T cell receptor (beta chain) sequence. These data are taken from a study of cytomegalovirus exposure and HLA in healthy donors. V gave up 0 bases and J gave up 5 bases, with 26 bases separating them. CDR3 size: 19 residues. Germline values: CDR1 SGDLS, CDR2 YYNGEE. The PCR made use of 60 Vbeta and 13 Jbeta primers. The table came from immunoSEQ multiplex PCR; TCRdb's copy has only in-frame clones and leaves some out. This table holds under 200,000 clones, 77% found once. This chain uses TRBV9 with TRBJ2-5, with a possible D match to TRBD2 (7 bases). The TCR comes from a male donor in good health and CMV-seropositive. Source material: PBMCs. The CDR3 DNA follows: TGTGCCAGCAGCGTAGCTACAGGGCGGGCTAGCGGTCTTGTGGAGACCCAGTACTTC. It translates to CASSVATGRASGLVETQYF. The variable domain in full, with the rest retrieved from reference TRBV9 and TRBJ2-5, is DSGVTQTPKHLITATGQRVTLRCSPRSGDLSVYWYQQSLDQGLQFLIQYYNGEERAKGNILERFSAQQFPDLHSELNLSSLELGDSALYFCASSVATGRASGLVETQYFGPGTRLLVL.